This T cell receptor (beta chain) was sequenced in a study of blood T cell repertoires in COVID-19. Germline CDR1 reads MNHEY; CDR2 reads SMNVEV (reference sequence). V was cut by 2 bases and J by 8 bases, with 15 bases left in between. The CDR3 sequence is 14 residues long. The repertoire was sequenced with immunoSEQ multiplex PCR; TCRdb's copy has only in-frame clones and lacks some. The sample carries 93,000 or so clones, around 90% recorded once. This sequence was found in a human donor in a cohort sampled during active COVID-19. The source material was peripheral blood. The rearrangement links TRBV27 to TRBJ1-1; D is possibly TRBD1 (6 bases). Here the CDR3 reads CASSLERVTGEAFF. CDR3 coding DNA: TGTGCCAGCAGTTTAGAGCGTGTTACAGGGGAAGCTTTCTTT.